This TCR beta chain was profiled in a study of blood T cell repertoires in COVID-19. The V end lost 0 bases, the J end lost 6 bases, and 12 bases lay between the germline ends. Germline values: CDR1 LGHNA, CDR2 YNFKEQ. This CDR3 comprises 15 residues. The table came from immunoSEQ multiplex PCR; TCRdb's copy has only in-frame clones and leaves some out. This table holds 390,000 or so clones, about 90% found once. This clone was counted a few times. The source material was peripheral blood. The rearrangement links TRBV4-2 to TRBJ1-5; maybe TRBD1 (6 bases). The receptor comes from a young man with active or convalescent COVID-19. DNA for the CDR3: TGTGCCAGCAGCCAAGAAACAGGGTCGGGTCAGCCCCAGCATTTT. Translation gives CASSQETGSGQPQHF.